The 14 T cell receptor beta chains listed next were all sequenced from one sample in a study of CD8 T cell repertoires and HIV-1 epitope variants. These receptors lack a known antigen. Data came from immunoSEQ multiplex PCR; TCRdb stores just in-frame clones and leaves some out. Of under 6,000 clones in the sample, 67% were seen once. Specimen: cultured CD8+ T cells derived from PBMCs. These receptors all come from a male donor with HIV.

This clone showed up just a few times. The V gene is TRBV27, the J gene TRBJ1-6; D gene unclear. The CDR3 consists of 16 residues. Trimming stripped 2 bases from V and 9 bases from J, with 17 bases between. Germline V lookup: CDR1 MNHEY, CDR2 SMNVEV (reference sequence). In DNA, the CDR3 is TGTGCCAGCAGTTTAGTTGGCGGGCTGGGCCGTTCACCCCTCCACTTT. Translated: CASSLVGGLGRSPLHF.

The genes are TRBV27 and TRBJ2-2, with 11 positions matching TRBD2. The CDR3 has 18 residues. CDR1 and CDR2 from the germline V gene are MNHEY and SMNVEV (reference sequence). V gave up 3 bases and J gave up 2 bases; unmatched junction bases: 8. CDR3 nucleotides: TGTGCCAGCAGTTTTACGACTAGCGGGAACTTAAACACCGGGGAGCTGTTTTTT. Translating gives CASSFTTSGNLNTGELFF.

The chain couples TRBV27 to TRBJ2-5; either TRBD1 or TRBD2 may supply D (5 bases each). The germline gives CDR1 MNHEY, CDR2 SMNVEV (reference sequence). The V gene lost 5 bases and the J gene lost 3 bases, with 13 bases spanning the gap. The CDR3 is 14 amino acids. The CDR3 here is CASSPWDLEETQYF. The CDR3 region has the DNA TGTGCCAGCAGTCCATGGGACCTAGAAGAGACCCAGTACTTC.

V and J are TRBV18 and TRBJ2-2; D is unclear. Per the germline V gene, CDR1 is KGHSH and CDR2 is LQKENI. V was trimmed by 0 bases and J by 4 bases, leaving 9 bases between them. This CDR3 is 15 amino acids long. The CDR3 is CASSPPLLRTGELFF. The DNA for the CDR3 is TGTGCCAGCTCACCACCGTTACTTCGCACCGGGGAGCTGTTTTTT.

This chain uses TRBV19 with TRBJ2-1; TRBD2 might be the D (6 bases). The V end was cut by 1 base, the J end by 2 bases, with 12 bases between. CDR1 and CDR2 (germline): LNHDA, SQIVND (reference sequence). The CDR3 sequence is 16 residues long. In nucleotides, the CDR3 is TGTGCCAGTAGTATAGGATGGGGGGTCGCCTACAATGAGCAGTTCTTC. Its translation: CASSIGWGVAYNEQFF.

Within the sample, this clone is medium-sized (0.01 to 0.1%). The V gene is TRBV4-3, the J gene TRBJ1-2; D is uncertain. Germline V lookup: CDR1 LGHNA, CDR2 YSLEER. This CDR3 is built from 16 residues. Trimming removed 0 bases at V and 3 bases at J, with 14 bases between. CDR3 region: CASSQDPPDLDYGYTF. CDR3 sequence (DNA): TGCGCCAGCAGCCAAGATCCCCCAGACTTGGACTATGGCTACACCTTC.

The rearrangement uses TRBV4-3 and TRBJ2-1; 8 positions match TRBD2. V dropped 0 bases and J dropped 6; count of bases not matched to a gene: 7. This CDR3 is 16 amino acids long. Per the germline V gene, CDR1 is LGHNA and CDR2 is YSLEER. DNA of the CDR3: TGCGCCAGCAGCCAAGACCCAGCGGGGGCCTCCAATGAGCAGTTCTTC. Its protein is CASSQDPAGASNEQFF.

This clone was counted once. A far larger clone is just one base off, so this is likely a read error. Other DNA sequences in the same sample also yield this CDR3. The rearrangement links TRBV5-2 to TRBJ1-2. TRBV5-2 is labeled a pseudogene. There are 16 residues in the CDR3. The CDR3 sequence: CASSQDPPDLDYGYTF. The CDR3 DNA sequence: TGTGCCAGCAGCCAAGATCCCCCAGACTTGGACTATGGCTACACCTTC.

This chain connects TRBV19 to TRBJ2-1; 7 positions agree with TRBD2. The CDR3 is 14 residues long. Unmatched junction bases numbered 3, after V lost 3 bases and J lost 4 bases. Germline lookup yields CDR1 LNHDA and CDR2 SQIVND (reference sequence). CDR3 sequence reads: CASSIQGLYNEQFF. The CDR3, as DNA: TGTGCCAGTAGTATCCAGGGACTATACAATGAGCAGTTCTTC.

The V and J genes are TRBV10-3 and TRBJ1-1; tentatively, D is TRBD1 (5 bases). Germline V gene sequence: CDR1 ENHRY, CDR2 SYGVKD. Trimming removed 5 bases from V and 0 bases from J, with 19 bases in between. The CDR3 loop spans 17 amino acids. CDR3 sequence (DNA): TGTGCCATCAGTAATTCTGTGGTTCAGGGCCTGAACACTGAAGCTTTCTTT. It encodes CAISNSVVQGLNTEAFF.

The chain employs TRBV7-2 and TRBJ2-1; possibly TRBD1 for D (5 bases). The CDR3 loop spans 15 amino acids. In germline, CDR1 is SGHTA, CDR2 FQGNSA. V was pared by 1 base and J by 0 bases, with 7 bases between. CDR3: CASSLVGLSYNEQFF. The CDR3 nucleotides read TGTGCCAGCAGCTTAGTGGGGCTCTCCTACAATGAGCAGTTCTTC. Filled out from reference TRBV7-2 and TRBJ2-1, the complete variable domain reads GAGVSQSPSNKVTEKGKDVELRCDPISGHTALYWYRQSLGQGLEFLIYFQGNSAPDKSGLPSDRFSAERTGGSVSTLTIQRTQQEDSAVYLCASSLVGLSYNEQFFGPGTRLTVL.

The chain combines TRBV6-1 with TRBJ1-5, with D perhaps matching TRBD1 (6 bases). CDR1 MNHNS and CDR2 SASEGT come from the germline V gene. CDR3 length: 15 amino acids. V gave up 4 bases and J gave up 5 bases, with 15 bases separating them. CDR3 DNA sequence: TGTGCCAGCAGTGGGGGGCAGGGGATACATCAGCCCCAGCATTTT. It is translated as CASSGGQGIHQPQHF.

The CDR3 nucleotides are TGTGCCTGGAGCGGGGACGGCTACGAGCAGTACTTC. Amino acids: CAWSGDGYEQYF. The chain joins TRBV30 to TRBJ2-7; the D call may be TRBD1 or TRBD2 (5 bases each). CDR3 length equals 12 residues. Germline V lookup: CDR1 GTSNPN, CDR2 SVGIG (reference sequence). The germline V and J ends were trimmed by 3 bases and 3 bases, with 9 bases remaining between them.

This clone was found a few times. The V and J genes are TRBV29-1 and TRBJ2-1; D uncertain. The ends were cut back, 4 bases at V and 7 bases at J, with 14 bases in the middle. The CDR3 covers 13 residues. Germline V lookup: CDR1 SQVTM, CDR2 ANQGSEA. CDR3 bases: TGCAGCGTTGCCGAGCCCCGGCATAATGAGCAGTTCTTC. Its translation is CSVAEPRHNEQFF.